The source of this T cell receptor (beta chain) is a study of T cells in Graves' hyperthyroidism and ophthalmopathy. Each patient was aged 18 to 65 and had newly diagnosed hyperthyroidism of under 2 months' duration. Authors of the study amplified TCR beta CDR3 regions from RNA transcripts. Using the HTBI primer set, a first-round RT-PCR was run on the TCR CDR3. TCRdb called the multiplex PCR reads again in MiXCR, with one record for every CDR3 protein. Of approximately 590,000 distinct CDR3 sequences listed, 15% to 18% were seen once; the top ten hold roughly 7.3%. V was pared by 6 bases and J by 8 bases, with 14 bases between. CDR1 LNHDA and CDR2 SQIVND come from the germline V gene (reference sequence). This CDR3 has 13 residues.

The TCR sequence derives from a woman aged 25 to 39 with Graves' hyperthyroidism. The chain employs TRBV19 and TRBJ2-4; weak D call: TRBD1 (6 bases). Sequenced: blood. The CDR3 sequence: CASSADRTDIQYF. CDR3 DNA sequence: TGTGCCAGTAGCGCCGACAGGACTGACATTCAGTACTTC.